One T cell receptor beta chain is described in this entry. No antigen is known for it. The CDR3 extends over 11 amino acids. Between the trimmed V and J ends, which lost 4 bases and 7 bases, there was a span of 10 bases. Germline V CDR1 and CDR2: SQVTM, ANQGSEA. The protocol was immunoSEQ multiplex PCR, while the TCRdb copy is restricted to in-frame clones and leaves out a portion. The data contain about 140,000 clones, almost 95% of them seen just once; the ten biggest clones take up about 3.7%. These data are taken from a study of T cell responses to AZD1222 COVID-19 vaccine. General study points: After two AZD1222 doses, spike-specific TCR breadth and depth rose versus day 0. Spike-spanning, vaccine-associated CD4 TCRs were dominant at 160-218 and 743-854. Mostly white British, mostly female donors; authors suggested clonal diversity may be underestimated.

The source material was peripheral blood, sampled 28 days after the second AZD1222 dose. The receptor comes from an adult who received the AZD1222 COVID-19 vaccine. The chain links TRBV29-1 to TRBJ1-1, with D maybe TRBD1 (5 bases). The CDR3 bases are TGCAGCGTTGGGGACGTAGATGAAGCTTTCTTT. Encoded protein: CSVGDVDEAFF.